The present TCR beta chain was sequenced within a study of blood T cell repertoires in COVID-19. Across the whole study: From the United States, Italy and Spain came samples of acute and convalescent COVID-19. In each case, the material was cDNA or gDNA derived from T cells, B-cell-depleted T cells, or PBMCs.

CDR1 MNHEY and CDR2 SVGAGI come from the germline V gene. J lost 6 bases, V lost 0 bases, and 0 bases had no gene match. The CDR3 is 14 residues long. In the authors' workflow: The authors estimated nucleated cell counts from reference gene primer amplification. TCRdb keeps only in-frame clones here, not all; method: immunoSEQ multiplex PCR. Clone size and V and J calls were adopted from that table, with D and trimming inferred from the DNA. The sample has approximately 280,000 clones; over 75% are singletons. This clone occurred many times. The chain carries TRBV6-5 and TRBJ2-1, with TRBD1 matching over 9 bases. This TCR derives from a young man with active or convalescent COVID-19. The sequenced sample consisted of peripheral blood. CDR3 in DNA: TGTGCCAGCAGTTACTCGACAGGGGGCAATGAGCAGTTCTTC. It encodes CASSYSTGGNEQFF.